These 26 T cell receptor beta chains were sequenced from one sample in a study of shared clonotypes between healthy human individuals. Terminally differentiated effector memory CD45RA+ cells were excluded by CCR7 positive selection of CD45RO-negative cells. The data were produced by immunoSEQ multiplex PCR, yet TCRdb's version contains in-frame clones alone and is incomplete. The top ten clones hold around 1.1% of a sample with about 2 million clones, around 96% of them seen once. Specimen: naive CD8+ T cells sorted from blood. These receptors were taken from a man aged 18 to 29 in good health.

The chain combines TRBV27 with TRBJ2-1, with D uncertain. Trimming took 5 bases from V and 2 from J, leaving 19 bases between them. CDR1 and CDR2 (germline): MNHEY, SMNVEV (reference sequence). The CDR3 runs to 17 residues. The CDR3 DNA reads as TGTGCCAGCAGTCCAAGCCTCACTCATTCAACCTACAATGAGCAGTTCTTC. Translated: CASSPSLTHSTYNEQFF.

CDR3 coding DNA: TGTGCCAGCAGCGTAGGGACCTCCCCAAACTATGGCTACACCTTC. This encodes CASSVGTSPNYGYTF. The rearrangement uses TRBV9 and TRBJ1-2, with unresolved D. V dropped 0 bases and J dropped 2 bases, with 11 bases sitting between them. CDR3 length equals 15 residues. Germline assignment: CDR1 SGDLS and CDR2 YYNGEE. The whole variable domain, filled in from reference TRBV9 and TRBJ1-2, reads DSGVTQTPKHLITATGQRVTLRCSPRSGDLSVYWYQQSLDQGLQFLIQYYNGEERAKGNILERFSAQQFPDLHSELNLSSLELGDSALYFCASSVGTSPNYGYTFGSGTRLTVV.

This clone was seen just once. Other nucleotide sequences from this sample produce the same CDR3. The rearrangement links TRBV27 to TRBJ1-2; weak D call: TRBD1 (6 bases). The CDR3 runs 14 residues. The germline V gene encodes CDR1 MNHEY and CDR2 SMNVEV (reference sequence). Trimming pared 6 bases from V and 0 bases from J, leaving 11 bases between. CDR3 nucleotides: TGTGCCAGCAGCTTACAGGGAGCTAACTATGGCTACACCTTC. Translation gives CASSLQGANYGYTF.

Worth noting for this clone: One junction end does not reproduce the germline sequence, and a read error may be involved. The chain is built from TRBV4-3 and TRBJ2-2, with a possible D match to TRBD1 (6 bases). Germline values: CDR1 LGHNA, CDR2 YSLEER. This CDR3 comprises 17 residues. CDR3 DNA: TGCGCCAGCAGCCAAACTGACAGGCCGGGGAACCCCGGGGAGCTGTTTTTT. It is translated as CASSQTDRPGNPGELFF.

This chain joins TRBV18 and TRBJ2-4; D is possibly TRBD1 or TRBD2 (6 bases each). CDR1 and CDR2 (germline): KGHSH, LQKENI. Trimming cost V 3 bases and J 8 bases, with 20 bases left between them. The CDR3 has 16 residues. CDR3 loop: CASSPVRGLVLDIQYF. The CDR3, as DNA: TGTGCCAGCTCACCCGTCCGGGGGCTCGTCCTGGACATTCAGTACTTC.

The chain recombines TRBV7-9 with TRBJ2-4; 8 bases match TRBD2. CDR3 length: 16 residues. CDR1 is SEHNR, CDR2 FQNEAQ, per germline (reference sequence). With 2 bases clipped from V and 5 bases from J, the junction kept 8 bases outside the gene matches. This CDR3 is CASSLTVSGTENIQYF. The CDR3 DNA reads TGTGCCAGCAGCTTAACCGTTAGCGGGACGGAAAACATTCAGTACTTC.

In regard to this clone: Other DNA sequences of this sample code for an identical CDR3. This chain connects TRBV28 to TRBJ1-1; possibly TRBD1 for D (5 bases). With 3 bases removed from V and 5 bases from J, the gap between germline ends came to 10 bases. The CDR3 is 13 amino acids. CDR1 and CDR2 (germline): MDHEN, SYDVKM. The CDR3 loop reads CASSFRGVTEAFF. CDR3 DNA: TGTGCCAGCAGTTTTCGAGGGGTTACTGAAGCTTTCTTT.

V usage is TRBV4-1 and J usage is TRBJ2-2; D perhaps matches TRBD2 (6 bases). The CDR3 sequence is 14 residues long. Germline CDR1 is MGHRA and CDR2 is YSYEKL. The V gene lost 0 bases and the J gene lost 9 bases, with 11 bases spanning the gap. CDR3 nucleotides: TGCGCCAGCAGCCAAGAGGAGGGTCTAAGGGAGCTGTTTTTT. It translates to CASSQEEGLRELFF.

The V call is TRBV6-6, the J call TRBJ2-1; TRBD2 aligns across 10 bases. The CDR3 has 16 amino acids. CDR1 MNHNY and CDR2 SVGAGI come from the germline V gene (reference sequence). The J segment lost 8 bases and the V segment lost 6 bases, leaving 13 bases of the junction unmatched. The CDR3 sequence is CASSRRTSGEGDEQFF. CDR3 coding DNA: TGTGCCAGCAGCCGCCGGACTAGCGGTGAAGGCGATGAGCAGTTCTTC.

The chain couples TRBV27 to TRBJ1-5; D is ambiguous. The CDR3 covers 14 residues. Trimming pared 8 bases from V and 2 bases from J, leaving 13 bases between. Germline V gene sequence: CDR1 MNHEY, CDR2 SMNVEV (reference sequence). DNA of the CDR3: TGTGCCAGCCGGCCTGGTTTCGGCAATCAGCCCCAGCATTTT. It translates to CASRPGFGNQPQHF.

A note on this clone: One junction end does not reproduce the germline sequence, and a read error may be involved. The rearrangement links TRBV29-1 to TRBJ1-1; TRBD1 agrees at 7 bases. From germline, CDR1 is SQVTM and CDR2 ANQGSEA. CDR3 size: 13 residues. The CDR3 coding sequence is TGCAGCGCTGAACAGGGGCAAGCCACTGAAGCTTTCTTT. Its protein product is CSAEQGQATEAFF.

Concerning this clone itself: Other DNA sequences within the sample encode an identical CDR3. V and J are TRBV5-4 and TRBJ2-7, with D perhaps TRBD1 (6 bases). Germline-derived CDR1 and CDR2 are SGHNT and YYREEE (reference sequence). CDR3 size: 12 residues. V was clipped by 0 bases and J by 7 bases, with 8 bases between them. Here the CDR3 DNA reads TGTGCCAGCAGCTTGGGTCAGGGGGAGCAGTACTTC. The encoded protein is CASSLGQGEQYF.

This rearrangement joins TRBV10-2 to TRBJ1-1, with 9 bases fitting TRBD1. Trimming cost V 5 bases and J 2 bases; bases outside gene matches: 6. In germline, CDR1 is WSHSY, CDR2 SAAADI. The CDR3 contains 15 residues. The CDR3 DNA sequence: TGCGCCAGCAGTCCAGGACAGGGGAAAAACACTGAAGCTTTCTTT. Its translation is CASSPGQGKNTEAFF.

As for this clone: Other DNA sequences of this sample code for an identical CDR3. The chain has TRBV9 and TRBJ2-3; D is undetermined. The CDR3 totals 12 residues. Looked up from germline, CDR1 is SGDLS and CDR2 is YYNGEE. Trimming removed 0 bases at V and 5 bases at J, with 4 bases between. The CDR3 loop is CASSVGVDTQYF. In DNA, the CDR3 is TGTGCCAGCAGCGTAGGGGTAGATACGCAGTATTTT.

As for this clone: This sample includes further DNA sequences coding for the same CDR3. This chain connects TRBV27 to TRBJ2-7, with D possibly matching TRBD1 (10 bases). Germline V CDR1 and CDR2: MNHEY, SMNVEV (reference sequence). The CDR3 sequence is 15 residues long. V was pared by 5 bases and J by 2 bases, with 16 bases between. The CDR3 DNA follows: TGTGCCAGCAGTCTAGCGGGACAGGGGACCTACGAGCAGTACTTC. It translates to CASSLAGQGTYEQYF.

This clone appeared once. The CDR3 DNA reads TGTGCCAGCAGCCCCGGGACAGGGAGGATTGACCCCTCTGGGGCCAACGTCCTGACTTTC. Translation: CASSPGTGRIDPSGANVLTF. The V and J genes are TRBV9 and TRBJ2-6, with 9 bases that match TRBD1. The germline gives CDR1 SGDLS, CDR2 YYNGEE. This CDR3 contains 20 residues. V lost 4 bases to trimming and J lost 0 bases; unmatched junction nucleotides: 14.

The chain combines TRBV11-2 with TRBJ1-2; D is perhaps TRBD1 (5 bases). Germline V gene data show CDR1 as SGHAT and CDR2 as FQNNGV. V was pared by 4 bases and J by 4 bases, with 16 bases between. CDR3 size: 15 residues. Here the CDR3 DNA reads TGTGCCAGCAGCTCCCATCATATGGGGACCTATGGCTACACCTTC. Translating it yields CASSSHHMGTYGYTF.

The J gene is TRBJ2-1, the V gene TRBV6-5, with D unclear. Trimming removed 6 bases at V and 0 bases at J, with 12 bases between. Germline V CDR1 and CDR2: MNHEY, SVGAGI. The CDR3 has 15 amino acids. CDR3 nucleotide sequence: TGTGCCAGCAGATCGGACCAGGACTCCTACAATGAGCAGTTCTTC. Translating it yields CASRSDQDSYNEQFF.

The chain carries TRBV4-1 and TRBJ2-1; D possibly corresponds to TRBD2 (5 bases). V lost 4 bases to trimming and J lost 8 bases, with 12 bases between them. The germline V gene has CDR1 MGHRA and CDR2 YSYEKL. The CDR3 totals 13 residues. CDR3 nucleotides: TGCGCCAGCAGCCGCCTAACTAGAGATGAGCAGTTCTTC. The encoded protein is CASSRLTRDEQFF.

The CDR3 region has the DNA TGTGCCAGCAGTGAGGGGGACAGCCTAGCCTATGGCTACACCTTC. It yields the protein CASSEGDSLAYGYTF. The chain carries TRBV2 and TRBJ1-2, with 7 positions matching TRBD1. Germline V lookup: CDR1 SNHLY, CDR2 FYNNEI. The length of the CDR3 is 15 residues. Unmatched junction bases numbered 8, after V lost 3 bases and J lost 4 bases.

This chain connects TRBV19 to TRBJ1-6; the D is unclear. The V end was cut by 1 base, the J end by 0 bases, with 7 bases between. Per the germline V gene, CDR1 is LNHDA and CDR2 is SQIVND (reference sequence). This CDR3 contains 16 residues. The CDR3 DNA follows: TGTGCCAGTAGTATAGGGCAGAGCTCCTATAATTCACCCCTCCACTTT. Its protein product is CASSIGQSSYNSPLHF.

This chain joins TRBV7-8 and TRBJ2-3; 10 nucleotides line up with TRBD2. The CDR3 is 16 amino acids. Trimming at V came to 4 bases and at J to 2 bases, leaving 6 bases not matched to a gene. CDR1 and CDR2 (germline): SGHVS, FQNEAQ. The chain's CDR3 is CASSYALAGDTDTQYF. CDR3 nucleotides: TGTGCCAGCAGCTACGCCCTAGCGGGGGACACAGATACGCAGTATTTT.

The chain has TRBV28 and TRBJ2-7, with 7 bases matching TRBD2. There are 14 residues in the CDR3. Germline CDR1 is MDHEN and CDR2 is SYDVKM. The V segment lost 4 bases and the J segment 5 bases; nucleotides outside the gene matches: 8. CDR3 protein: CASSWGGDGDEQYF. DNA of the CDR3: TGTGCCAGCAGTTGGGGAGGGGACGGCGACGAGCAGTACTTC.

The chain carries TRBV10-1 and TRBJ2-3; D is uncertain. CDR3 length equals 14 residues. CDR1 is WNHNN, CDR2 SYGVQD, per germline (reference sequence). Trimming removed 0 bases at V and 6 bases at J, with 10 bases between. The CDR3, as DNA: TGCGCCAGCAGTGAGTCCGCCATTTCGGATACGCAGTATTTT. As protein: CASSESAISDTQYF.

The rearrangement uses TRBV5-4 and TRBJ2-1; D call uncertain. Looked up from germline, CDR1 is SGHNT and CDR2 is YYREEE (reference sequence). Trimming cost V 2 bases and J 10 bases, with 7 bases left between them. This CDR3 has 11 residues. In DNA form, the CDR3 reads TGTGCCAGCAGCTTAGGTAGGGAGCAGTTCTTC. This encodes CASSLGREQFF. Drawing the rest from reference TRBV5-4 and TRBJ2-1, the complete variable domain is ETGVTQSPTHLIKTRGQQVTLRCSSQSGHNTVSWYQQALGQGPQFIFQYYREEENGRGNFPPRFSGLQFPNYSSELNVNALELDDSALYLCASSLGREQFFGPGTRLTVL.

The chain links TRBV11-3 to TRBJ2-1, with 10 bases lining up with TRBD2. CDR1 is SGHNT, CDR2 YENEEA, per germline. The CDR3 is made up of 16 amino acids. The junction had 14 bases not matched to a gene; V was cut back by 6 bases and J by 9 bases. CDR3 DNA sequence: TGTGCCAGCAGTGCGGGCCTAGCGGGAGATGGGAGTGAGCAGTTCTTC. Its translation is CASSAGLAGDGSEQFF. Full variable domain (rest looked up from reference TRBV11-3 and TRBJ2-1): EAGVVQSPRYKIIEKKQPVAFWCNPISGHNTLYWYLQNLGQGPELLIRYENEEAVDDSQLPKDRFSAERLKGVDSTLKIQPAELGDSAVYLCASSAGLAGDGSEQFFGPGTRLTVL.